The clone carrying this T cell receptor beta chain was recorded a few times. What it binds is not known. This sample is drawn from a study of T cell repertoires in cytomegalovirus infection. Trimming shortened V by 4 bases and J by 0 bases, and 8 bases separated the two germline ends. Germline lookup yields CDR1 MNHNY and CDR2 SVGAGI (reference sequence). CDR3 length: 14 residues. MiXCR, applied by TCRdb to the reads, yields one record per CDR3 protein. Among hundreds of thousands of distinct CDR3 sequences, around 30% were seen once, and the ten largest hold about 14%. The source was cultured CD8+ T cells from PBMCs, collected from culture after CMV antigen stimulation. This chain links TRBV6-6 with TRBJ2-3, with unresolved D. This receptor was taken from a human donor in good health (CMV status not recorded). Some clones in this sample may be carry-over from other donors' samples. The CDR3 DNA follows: TGTGCCAGCAGTTTACATGTAAGCACAGATACGCAGTATTTT. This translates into CASSLHVSTDTQYF.